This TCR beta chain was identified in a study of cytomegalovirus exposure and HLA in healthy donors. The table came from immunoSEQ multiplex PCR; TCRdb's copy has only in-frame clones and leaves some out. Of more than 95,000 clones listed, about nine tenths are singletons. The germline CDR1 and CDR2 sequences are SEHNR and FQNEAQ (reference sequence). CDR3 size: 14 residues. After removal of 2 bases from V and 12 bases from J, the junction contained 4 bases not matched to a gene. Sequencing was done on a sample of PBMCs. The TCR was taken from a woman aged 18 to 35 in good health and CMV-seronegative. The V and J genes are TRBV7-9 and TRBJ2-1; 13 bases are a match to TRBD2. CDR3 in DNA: TGTGCCAGCAGCTTATCACTAGCGGGAGGGGGGCAGTTCTTC. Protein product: CASSLSLAGGGQFF.